The 30 T cell receptor beta chains in this list originate from one sample, sequenced in a study of PD-L1 blockade in urothelial cancer. The table came from immunoSEQ multiplex PCR; TCRdb's copy has only in-frame clones and leaves some out. Of under 30,000 clones in the sample, roughly 80% are singletons; the top ten hold 2% to 2.5%. The sample here was PBMCs, taken around atezolizumab (anti-PD-L1) treatment. The receptors stem from a man between 45 and 60 years old with urothelial cancer.

The chain has TRBV18 and TRBJ1-1, with D unresolved. V lost 3 bases and J lost 0, with 14 bases in between. Germline values: CDR1 KGHSH, CDR2 LQKENI. The CDR3 spans 16 residues. DNA of the CDR3: TGTGCCAGCTCACCCCCTCTACAGATCATGAACACTGAAGCTTTCTTT. It translates to CASSPPLQIMNTEAFF.

This clone was seen a single time. The chain joins TRBV5-8 to TRBJ2-1; 8 bases are a match to TRBD2. Germline values: CDR1 SGHTS, CDR2 YDEGEE. The CDR3 spans 15 residues. J gave up 6 bases and V 0 bases, and 5 bases lay outside the gene matches. CDR3 in amino acids: CASSLAAGVLNEQFF. The CDR3 DNA reads TGTGCCAGCAGCTTGGCAGCGGGAGTCCTCAATGAGCAGTTCTTC.

This chain links TRBV5-1 with TRBJ2-2, with D perhaps matching TRBD1 (6 bases). Germline-derived CDR1 and CDR2 are SGHRS and YFSETQ. The CDR3 is made up of 15 amino acids. V lost 2 bases to trimming and J lost 1 base, with 9 bases between them. The CDR3 nucleotides read TGCGCCAGCAGCTTTGGCAGGGGGAACACCGGGGAGCTGTTTTTT. It encodes CASSFGRGNTGELFF.

The J gene is TRBJ1-4, the V gene TRBV15; a weak D match, TRBD1 (5 bases). The germline V gene encodes CDR1 LNHNV and CDR2 YYDKDF (reference sequence). V lost 5 bases and J 5 bases, leaving 15 bases between the germline ends. This CDR3 is built from 15 residues. DNA of the CDR3: TGTGCCACCAGCGGCCCCGGGACTCCAAATGAAAAACTGTTTTTT. This encodes CATSGPGTPNEKLFF.

V is TRBV30 and J is TRBJ2-3; 10 nucleotides agree with TRBD1. The CDR3 extends over 22 amino acids. J gave up 0 bases and V 2 bases, and 23 bases lay outside the gene matches. Germline CDR1 and CDR2: GTSNPN and SVGIG (reference sequence). The DNA of the CDR3 is TGTGCCTGGAGTCGACAGGGGGCGCAGGCGCGGGCCTCTCTGATTAGCACAGATACGCAGTATTTT. Protein sequence: CAWSRQGAQARASLISTDTQYF.

V usage is TRBV6-5 and J usage is TRBJ2-1; 9 nucleotides agree with TRBD2. Germline trimming cut 6 bases from V and 4 bases from J; bases unmatched to any gene: 7. Germline-derived CDR1 and CDR2 are MNHEY and SVGAGI. CDR3 length equals 15 residues. The CDR3 region is CASRPAGGGYNEQFF. The CDR3 region has the DNA TGTGCCAGCAGGCCAGCGGGGGGCGGTTACAATGAGCAGTTCTTC.

V and J are TRBV5-4 and TRBJ1-2; D gene unclear. Trimming left V 0 bases short and J 8 bases short, with 8 bases between. Germline V gives CDR1 SGHNT, CDR2 YYREEE (reference sequence). CDR3 length equals 12 residues. The CDR3 nucleotides are TGTGCCAGCAGCTTGGACGGGAAGGGCTACACCTTC. As protein: CASSLDGKGYTF.

The V gene is TRBV19, the J gene TRBJ1-2; D possibly corresponds to TRBD1 (6 bases). V was clipped by 0 bases and J by 7 bases, with 12 bases between them. The CDR3 has 14 residues. The V gene's germline CDR1 is LNHDA and CDR2 SQIVND (reference sequence). The DNA for the CDR3 is TGTGCCAGTAGTATAGAATCGACAGGTGGTGGCTACACCTTC. This translates into CASSIESTGGGYTF. The full variable domain, its missing parts supplied by reference TRBV19 and TRBJ1-2, is DGGITQSPKYLFRKEGQNVTLSCEQNLNHDAMYWYRQDPGQGLRLIYYSQIVNDFQKGDIAEGYSVSREKKESFPLTVTSAQKNPTAFYLCASSIESTGGGYTFGSGTRLTVV.

The chain is built from TRBV5-1 and TRBJ2-5, with 12 positions matching TRBD2. CDR1 and CDR2 (germline): SGHRS, YFSETQ. Unmatched junction bases numbered 5, after V lost 0 bases and J lost 5 bases. The CDR3 spans 16 residues. CDR3 amino acids: CASSLGTSGKGETQYF. The CDR3 nucleotides are TGCGCCAGCAGCTTGGGGACTAGCGGGAAGGGGGAGACCCAGTACTTC.

The chain is built from TRBV28 and TRBJ2-1; TRBD2 might be the D (5 bases). The CDR3 contains 14 residues. The V and J ends lost 5 bases and 8 bases respectively, with 16 bases between them. Germline loops: CDR1 MDHEN, CDR2 SYDVKM. The DNA for the CDR3 is TGTGCCAGCAGTCTTACGACCCTAGCCCATGAGCAGTTCTTC. Amino acids: CASSLTTLAHEQFF.

V is TRBV10-2 and J is TRBJ2-7; 16 nucleotides agree with TRBD2. This CDR3 comprises 19 residues. Germline lookup yields CDR1 WSHSY and CDR2 SAAADI. J gave up 7 bases and V 10 bases, and 22 bases lay outside the gene matches. The CDR3 is CATKIGRARGLAGGREQYF. CDR3 nucleotide sequence: TGCGCCACCAAGATCGGACGGGCAAGGGGACTAGCGGGAGGGCGAGAGCAGTACTTC.

The rearrangement links TRBV10-3 to TRBJ1-1; D unresolved. The CDR3 loop spans 13 amino acids. Germline loops: CDR1 ENHRY, CDR2 SYGVKD. V lost 4 bases to trimming and J lost 1 base, with 7 bases between them. CDR3 loop: CAISATQNTEAFF. Here the CDR3 DNA reads TGTGCCATCAGTGCCACACAGAACACTGAAGCTTTCTTT.

This clone was detected once. The chain joins TRBV19 to TRBJ1-2, with 7 bases aligning to TRBD1. The J segment lost 8 bases and the V segment lost 3 bases, leaving 12 bases of the junction unmatched. The V gene's germline CDR1 is LNHDA and CDR2 SQIVND (reference sequence). The CDR3 is made up of 15 amino acids. The chain's CDR3 is CASSIVYQGVFGYTF. CDR3 DNA sequence: TGTGCCAGTAGTATTGTTTATCAGGGGGTGTTCGGCTACACCTTC.

As DNA, the CDR3 is TGCGCCAGCAGCTTGGATTTAATGAACACTGAAGCTTTCTTT. Its protein is CASSLDLMNTEAFF. The chain recombines TRBV5-1 with TRBJ1-1; D remains ambiguous. Germline V gene lookup returns CDR1 SGHRS and CDR2 YFSETQ. Trimming left V 0 bases short and J 0 bases short, with 6 bases between. The CDR3 covers 14 residues.

The chain carries TRBV5-1 and TRBJ1-2; 8 bases are shared with TRBD1. Germline-derived CDR1 and CDR2 are SGHRS and YFSETQ. The CDR3 loop spans 16 amino acids. Germline trimming cut 0 bases from V and 4 bases from J; bases unmatched to any gene: 8. The CDR3 protein is CASSLDATGGSYGYTF. The DNA for the CDR3 is TGCGCCAGCAGCTTGGACGCCACAGGGGGTAGCTATGGCTACACCTTC.

The chain recombines TRBV9 with TRBJ1-5; no clear D. CDR3 length equals 13 residues. V shed 4 bases and J shed 3 bases, with 8 bases lying between them. The germline CDR1 and CDR2 sequences are SGDLS and YYNGEE. Here the CDR3 DNA reads TGTGCCAGCAGCCTACAGCCCAATCAGCCCCAGCATTTT. It is translated as CASSLQPNQPQHF.

CDR3 coding DNA: TGCGCCAGCACCCTATCAGGGGGCACCGGGGAGCTGTTTTTT. It encodes CASTLSGGTGELFF. The V call is TRBV5-1, the J call TRBJ2-2; 7 bases line up with TRBD1. V shed 6 bases, J shed 4 bases, and the junction held 6 bases outside the gene matches. The germline V gene has CDR1 SGHRS and CDR2 YFSETQ. The CDR3 sequence is 14 residues long.

The genes are TRBV14 and TRBJ2-7, with 9 bases that match TRBD2. Germline-derived CDR1 and CDR2 are SGHDN and FVKESK. J lost 11 bases, V lost 1 base, and 12 bases had no gene match. CDR3 length equals 15 residues. CDR3 protein: CASSQAMGLAGKEYF. Here the CDR3 DNA reads TGTGCCAGCAGCCAAGCCATGGGTCTAGCGGGAAAAGAGTACTTC.

V usage is TRBV28 and J usage is TRBJ2-1; D is perhaps TRBD1 (6 bases). Deletions cut 8 bases from V and 7 bases from J, with 15 bases between. The CDR3 is 13 amino acids. Germline V CDR1 and CDR2: MDHEN, SYDVKM. The CDR3 spells CASLEGGANEQFF. CDR3 in DNA: TGTGCCAGCCTAGAAGGGGGTGCAAATGAGCAGTTCTTC.

V gene TRBV27 combines with J gene TRBJ2-1, with 12 bases lining up with TRBD2. Germline V lookup: CDR1 MNHEY, CDR2 SMNVEV (reference sequence). The ends lost 5 bases at V and 1 base at J; junction bases unmatched: 3. The length of the CDR3 is 16 residues. For the CDR3, the DNA is TGTGCCAGCAGTACCCTAGCGGGAGGGTCCTACAATGAGCAGTTCTTC. Translating it yields CASSTLAGGSYNEQFF.

The chain links TRBV5-1 to TRBJ2-2, with D possibly matching TRBD1 (6 bases). The CDR3 totals 15 residues. Trimming pared 0 bases from V and 6 bases from J, leaving 12 bases between. The V gene's germline CDR1 is SGHRS and CDR2 YFSETQ. CDR3 loop: CASSLAPGAAGELFF. DNA for the CDR3: TGCGCCAGCAGCTTGGCCCCAGGGGCGGCCGGGGAGCTGTTTTTT.

The chain joins TRBV28 to TRBJ1-1; 9 bases match TRBD1. Germline V gene sequence: CDR1 MDHEN, CDR2 SYDVKM. This CDR3 region has 12 residues. Losses at the gene ends were 6 bases for V and 8 bases for J; bases not matched to a gene: 4. The CDR3 DNA is TGTGCCAGCAGGCTCGGACAGGGGGAAGCTTTCTTT. Amino acids: CASRLGQGEAFF. The complete variable domain, with remaining parts taken from reference TRBV28 and TRBJ1-1, reads DVKVTQSSRYLVKRTGEKVFLECVQDMDHENMFWYRQDPGLGLRLIYFSYDVKMKEKGDIPEGYSVSREKKERFSLILESASTNQTSMYLCASRLGQGEAFFGQGTRLTVV.

The V gene is TRBV2, the J gene TRBJ1-3; D ambiguous. In germline, CDR1 is SNHLY, CDR2 FYNNEI. CDR3 length: 11 amino acids. Trimming removed 8 bases at V and 2 bases at J, with 4 bases between. The CDR3 is CASRAGNTIYF. As DNA, the CDR3 is TGTGCCAGCCGAGCTGGAAACACCATATATTTT. Variable domain in full (rest from reference TRBV2 and TRBJ1-3): EPEVTQTPSHQVTQMGQEVILRCVPISNHLYFYWYRQILGQKVEFLVSFYNNEISEKSEIFDDQFSVERPDGSNFTLKIRSTKLEDSAMYFCASRAGNTIYFGEGSWLTVV.

V is TRBV6-5 and J is TRBJ1-2; 9 nucleotides agree with TRBD1. Germline trimming cut 5 bases from V and 4 bases from J; bases unmatched to any gene: 5. There are 14 residues in the CDR3. Germline assignment: CDR1 MNHEY and CDR2 SVGAGI. DNA of the CDR3: TGTGCCAGCAGTAAGGACAGGGGAGGCTATGGCTACACCTTC. It codes for CASSKDRGGYGYTF.

The CDR3 here is CASRRAGGRPTEAFF. In DNA, the CDR3 is TGTGCCAGCAGACGGGCGGGGGGGCGTCCCACTGAAGCTTTCTTT. The chain joins TRBV5-8 to TRBJ1-1, with D possibly being TRBD1 (6 bases). CDR1 is SGHTS, CDR2 YDEGEE, per germline. The ends were cut back, 5 bases at V and 4 bases at J, with 18 bases in the middle. The CDR3 runs 15 residues.

The chain recombines TRBV10-2 with TRBJ2-1, with 13 bases identical to TRBD2. The CDR3 covers 19 residues. The V and J ends lost 6 bases and 0 bases, in that order; junction bases with no gene match: 11. Germline V gives CDR1 WSHSY, CDR2 SAAADI. DNA for the CDR3: TGCGCCAGCAGCAGACTAGCGGGGGGTTTTGCCTCCTCCTACAATGAGCAGTTCTTC. As protein: CASSRLAGGFASSYNEQFF.

The rearrangement links TRBV7-2 to TRBJ2-1, with 12 positions matching TRBD2. The CDR3 is 16 residues long. V trimming: 1 base; J trimming: 12 bases; junction bases outside the gene matches: 10. Germline values: CDR1 SGHTA, CDR2 FQGNSA. The DNA of the CDR3 is TGTGCCAGCAGCTTAGAGGTCCTAGCGGGGGGGCGAGGGCAGTTCTTC. Amino acid sequence: CASSLEVLAGGRGQFF.

The chain joins TRBV18 to TRBJ1-3; 7 bases fit TRBD1. Looked up from germline, CDR1 is KGHSH and CDR2 is LQKENI. The CDR3 contains 16 residues. V lost 4 bases and J lost 0; bases outside the gene matches: 6. CDR3 nucleotides: TGTGCCAGCTCACGAGGGGGACAGTTCTCTGGAAACACCATATATTTT. This codes for CASSRGGQFSGNTIYF.

The CDR3 nucleotides read TGTGCCAGCAGCTTTTCCGGGACTAGCGGCAACAATGAGCAGTTCTTC. Translation: CASSFSGTSGNNEQFF. This chain joins TRBV11-3 and TRBJ2-1; 11 bases match TRBD2. Germline loops: CDR1 SGHNT, CDR2 YENEEA. The CDR3 extends over 16 amino acids. J was trimmed by 5 bases and V by 3 bases; bases with no gene match: 6.

Remarks on this clone: The CDR3 carries no conserved terminal phenylalanine or tryptophan, so it likely arises from a read error. The chain is built from TRBV5-1 and TRBJ1-2, with D possibly TRBD1 on 5 matching bases. The germline V and J ends were trimmed by 0 bases and 10 bases, with 13 bases remaining between them. This CDR3 comprises 13 residues. Germline lookup yields CDR1 SGHRS and CDR2 YFSETQ. CDR3 DNA sequence: TGCGCCAGCAGCTTGGGGCAGGGAAGGGCCTACACCCTC. It is translated as CASSLGQGRAYTL.